A single sample is the source of the 22 T cell receptor beta chains below, sequenced in a study of T cell responses to AZD1222 COVID-19 vaccine. Libraries were prepared by immunoSEQ multiplex PCR; TCRdb keeps only in-frame clonotypes and omits some of them. Of about 67,000 clones listed, around four fifths are singletons. Specimen: peripheral blood, collected on day 0 of AZD1222 vaccination. These TCRs come from an adult in good health.

This chain uses TRBV4-2 with TRBJ2-3, with D unclear. The CDR3 consists of 13 residues. Looked up from germline, CDR1 is LGHNA and CDR2 is YNFKEQ. Trimming pared 5 bases from V and 6 bases from J, leaving 12 bases between. CDR3: CASSLTVGDTQYF. In DNA form, the CDR3 reads TGTGCCAGCAGCTTGACGGTCGGGGATACGCAGTATTTT.

The rearrangement joins TRBV14 to TRBJ1-2; D is unresolved. Germline assignment: CDR1 SGHDN and CDR2 FVKESK. The V gene lost 2 bases and the J gene lost 8 bases, with 12 bases spanning the gap. The CDR3 is 13 amino acids. The CDR3 loop is CASSQRRDGGYTF. The CDR3 bases are TGTGCCAGCAGCCAAAGAAGGGATGGGGGCTACACCTTC.

The CDR3, as DNA: TGTGCCAGCAGTTTATCAGCCAGCTCTGGAAACACCATATATTTT. Protein: CASSLSASSGNTIYF. The rearrangement joins TRBV27 to TRBJ1-3; D unclear. The CDR3 is made up of 15 amino acids. The germline V gene has CDR1 MNHEY and CDR2 SMNVEV (reference sequence). V lost 0 bases and J 0 bases, leaving 6 bases between the germline ends.

This chain joins TRBV27 and TRBJ2-1; D gene ambiguous. V shed 3 bases and J shed 9 bases, with 12 bases lying between them. The CDR3 loop spans 13 amino acids. Germline assignment: CDR1 MNHEY and CDR2 SMNVEV (reference sequence). As DNA, the CDR3 is TGTGCCAGCAGTTTGGCCCTTTCCGGTGAGCAGTTCTTC. Translated, it gives CASSLALSGEQFF.

V usage is TRBV6-5 and J usage is TRBJ2-7; 7 bases are shared with TRBD2. Germline V gives CDR1 MNHEY, CDR2 SVGAGI. The ends lost 0 bases at V and 3 bases at J; junction bases unmatched: 8. The CDR3 spans 16 residues. CDR3 region: CASSYSWLADNYEQYF. The DNA for the CDR3 is TGTGCCAGCAGTTACTCATGGCTAGCGGATAACTACGAGCAGTACTTC.

V usage is TRBV6-1 and J usage is TRBJ1-2; no firm D call. V lost 2 bases to trimming and J lost 5 bases, with 9 bases between them. Germline values: CDR1 MNHNS, CDR2 SASEGT. There are 13 residues in the CDR3. The CDR3 bases are TGTGCCAGCAGTGAACGCCTTTATTATGGCTACACCTTC. It yields the protein CASSERLYYGYTF.

The chain combines TRBV7-2 with TRBJ2-6; D is undetermined. This CDR3 has 15 residues. V was pared by 3 bases and J by 0 bases, with 6 bases between. The germline V gene encodes CDR1 SGHTA and CDR2 FQGNSA. As DNA, the CDR3 is TGTGCCAGCAGCTTTAAGAGCTCTGGGGCCAACGTCCTGACTTTC. Its translation: CASSFKSSGANVLTF. Full variable domain (outside the CDR3, taken from reference TRBV7-2 and TRBJ2-6): GAGVSQSPSNKVTEKGKDVELRCDPISGHTALYWYRQSLGQGLEFLIYFQGNSAPDKSGLPSDRFSAERTGGSVSTLTIQRTQQEDSAVYLCASSFKSSGANVLTFGAGSRLTVL.

The chain links TRBV7-2 to TRBJ1-6; D ambiguous. Trimming took 1 base from V and 7 from J, leaving 11 bases between them. This CDR3 region has 15 residues. Germline V gene lookup returns CDR1 SGHTA and CDR2 FQGNSA. For the CDR3, the DNA is TGTGCCAGCAGCTTAGGTACCCTTCGGAATTCACCCCTCCACTTT. This translates into CASSLGTLRNSPLHF.

The chain joins TRBV21-1 to TRBJ2-1; the table names TRBD2, a call not compared with the DNA. TRBV21-1 is given as a pseudogene. This CDR3 is built from 17 residues. CDR3 protein: CASSKGASPSSYNEQFF. For the CDR3, the DNA is TGTGCCAGCAGCAAAGGTGCCTCTCCGAGCTCCTACAATGAGCAGTTCTTC.

The chain employs TRBV28 and TRBJ1-1; D call uncertain. There are 14 residues in the CDR3. Germline V gives CDR1 MDHEN, CDR2 SYDVKM. Deletions cut 3 bases from V and 1 base from J, with 9 bases between. In DNA form, the CDR3 reads TGTGCCAGCAGTTTGCGCGGAGGGAACACTGAAGCTTTCTTT. Translating it yields CASSLRGGNTEAFF.

The CDR3 is CASSLGTDGYTF. The DNA for the CDR3 is TGTGCCAGCAGCTTAGGCACAGACGGCTACACCTTC. The rearrangement joins TRBV7-9 to TRBJ1-2, with unresolved D. Germline CDR1 is SEHNR and CDR2 is FQNEAQ (reference sequence). There are 12 residues in the CDR3. V was clipped by 1 base and J by 8 bases, with 8 bases between them.

V gene TRBV11-2 combines with J gene TRBJ1-2, with D unresolved. The CDR3 runs to 14 residues. From germline, CDR1 is SGHAT and CDR2 FQNNGV. Trimming stripped 3 bases from V and 0 bases from J, with 8 bases between. CDR3 DNA: TGTGCCAGCAGCTTGACACTGACTAACTATGGCTACACCTTC. Translation gives CASSLTLTNYGYTF.

A note on this clone: The same CDR3 arises from other DNA sequences in this sample as well. This rearrangement joins TRBV18 to TRBJ1-2; a weak D match, TRBD1 (5 bases). V lost 6 bases to trimming and J lost 6 bases, with 8 bases between them. Germline values: CDR1 KGHSH, CDR2 LQKENI. The CDR3 contains 11 residues. CDR3 coding DNA: TGTGCCAGCTCCACAGGTGATGGCTACACCTTC. Residues: CASSTGDGYTF.

This chain links TRBV6-4 with TRBJ2-3; D possibly corresponds to TRBD2 (6 bases). The CDR3 contains 14 residues. Deletions cut 3 bases from V and 6 bases from J, with 13 bases between. In germline, CDR1 is MRHNA, CDR2 SNTAGT. Here the CDR3 reads CASSEEGSSDTQYF. The CDR3 DNA sequence: TGTGCCAGCAGTGAGGAGGGGTCGAGTGATACGCAGTATTTT.

J is TRBJ2-1 and V is TRBV7-6; D gene ambiguous. V was shortened by 5 bases and J by 7 bases, with 24 bases between the two germline ends. This CDR3 contains 17 residues. Germline lookup yields CDR1 SGHVS and CDR2 FNYEAQ. The CDR3 loop is CASSPSPAITNWNEQFF. In nucleotides, the CDR3 is TGTGCCAGCAGCCCCTCGCCGGCGATTACCAATTGGAATGAGCAGTTCTTC.

V usage is TRBV10-3 and J usage is TRBJ2-4, with a possible D match to TRBD1 (5 bases). Germline V gene sequence: CDR1 ENHRY, CDR2 SYGVKD. The CDR3 covers 13 residues. V was shortened by 4 bases and J by 3 bases, with 7 bases between the two germline ends. The CDR3 loop reads CAISADSKNIQYF. DNA for the CDR3: TGTGCCATCAGTGCCGACAGCAAAAACATTCAGTACTTC.

The V and J genes are TRBV5-1 and TRBJ2-7, with TRBD1 identical over 9 bases. The germline V gene encodes CDR1 SGHRS and CDR2 YFSETQ. V dropped 4 bases and J dropped 5; count of bases not matched to a gene: 7. The CDR3 extends over 14 amino acids. The DNA for the CDR3 is TGCGCCAGCAGCAATCCGGGACAGGGTAACGAGCAGTACTTC. It translates to CASSNPGQGNEQYF.

The chain couples TRBV28 to TRBJ1-1, with D possibly TRBD1 on 5 matching bases. V was trimmed by 5 bases and J by 4 bases, leaving 14 bases between them. CDR1 and CDR2 (germline): MDHEN, SYDVKM. The CDR3 runs to 14 residues. As DNA, the CDR3 is TGTGCCAGCAGTAACCAGGGAGGAGGCACTGAAGCTTTCTTT. Its translation is CASSNQGGGTEAFF. Together with reference TRBV28 and TRBJ1-1, the CDR3 gives the full variable domain: DVKVTQSSRYLVKRTGEKVFLECVQDMDHENMFWYRQDPGLGLRLIYFSYDVKMKEKGDIPEGYSVSREKKERFSLILESASTNQTSMYLCASSNQGGGTEAFFGQGTRLTVV.

The chain joins TRBV19 to TRBJ2-7; possible D gene TRBD2, 6 bases. Germline V gene sequence: CDR1 LNHDA, CDR2 SQIVND (reference sequence). This CDR3 comprises 13 residues. Deletions cut 1 base from V and 5 bases from J, with 9 bases between. The CDR3: CASSIVGGDEQYF. CDR3 DNA: TGTGCCAGTAGTATAGTTGGCGGGGACGAGCAGTACTTC.

This chain uses TRBV4-2 with TRBJ2-3; TRBD1 agrees at 9 bases. Germline V gene data show CDR1 as LGHNA and CDR2 as YNFKEQ. This CDR3 contains 17 residues. V dropped 4 bases and J dropped 0; count of bases not matched to a gene: 8. CDR3 sequence reads: CASSRTGTGTSTDTQYF. The CDR3 nucleotides read TGTGCCAGCAGCCGCACCGGGACAGGGACTAGCACAGATACGCAGTATTTT.

The chain combines TRBV28 with TRBJ1-5; TRBD1 is a possible D gene (5 bases). With 5 bases removed from V and 6 bases from J, the gap between germline ends came to 20 bases. The CDR3 totals 16 residues. CDR1 and CDR2 (germline): MDHEN, SYDVKM. DNA of the CDR3: TGTGCCAGCAGTCCAGACCTTACCAGGGATAGTCAGCCCCAGCATTTT. This sequence encodes CASSPDLTRDSQPQHF.

V usage is TRBV7-2 and J usage is TRBJ1-1; 7 bases are a match to TRBD1. Germline CDR1 and CDR2: SGHTA and FQGNSA. This CDR3 is built from 14 residues. The J segment lost 3 bases and the V segment lost 4 bases, leaving 5 bases of the junction unmatched. CDR3 residues: CASSSRTGDTEAFF. Written as DNA, the CDR3 is TGTGCCAGCAGCTCGAGAACAGGGGACACTGAAGCTTTCTTT.